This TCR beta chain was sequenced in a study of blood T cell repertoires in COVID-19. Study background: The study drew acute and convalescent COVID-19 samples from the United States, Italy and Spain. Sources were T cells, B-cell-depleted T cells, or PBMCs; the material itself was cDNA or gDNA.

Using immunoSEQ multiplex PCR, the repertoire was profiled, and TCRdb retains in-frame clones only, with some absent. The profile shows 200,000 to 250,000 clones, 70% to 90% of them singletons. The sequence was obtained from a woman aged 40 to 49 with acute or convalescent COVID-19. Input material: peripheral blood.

Here the CDR3 reads CASSGMRVNTEAFF. As DNA, the CDR3 is TGTGCCAGCAGTGGAATGCGCGTAAACACTGAAGCTTTCTTT. The V gene is TRBV25-1, the J gene TRBJ1-1; D is ambiguous. Trimming shortened V by 4 bases and J by 2 bases, and 11 bases separated the two germline ends. Germline CDR1 is MGHDK and CDR2 is SYGVNS. The CDR3 loop spans 14 amino acids.